This T cell receptor (beta chain) emerged from a study of T cell responses to AZD1222 COVID-19 vaccine. Study-level results: After two AZD1222 doses, spike-specific TCR breadth and depth rose versus day 0. The sample set comprised mostly white British donors with more females, and clonal diversity was possibly underestimated.

As regards this clone: The antigen is not known.

The CDR3 runs 11 residues. Germline values: CDR1 LNHDA, CDR2 SQIVND (reference sequence). V dropped 8 bases and J dropped 4 bases, with 8 bases sitting between them. This table comes from immunoSEQ multiplex PCR, and its TCRdb copy is limited to in-frame clones, with some not included. The table includes 120,000 to 150,000 clones, roughly 87% detected once. This material consisted of peripheral blood, taken 28 days after the second AZD1222 dose. The V gene is TRBV19, the J gene TRBJ1-1; D is unresolved. This clonotype was sampled from an adult who received the AZD1222 COVID-19 vaccine. CDR3 bases: TGTGCCAGTTCGTGGGGCACTGAAGCTTTCTTT. Translation gives CASSWGTEAFF. Supplemented by reference TRBV19 and TRBJ1-1, the full variable domain reads DGGITQSPKYLFRKEGQNVTLSCEQNLNHDAMYWYRQDPGQGLRLIYYSQIVNDFQKGDIAEGYSVSREKKESFPLTVTSAQKNPTAFYLCASSWGTEAFFGQGTRLTVV.